The text below deals with one T cell receptor beta chain. These data come from a study of blood T cell repertoires in COVID-19. Germline-derived CDR1 and CDR2 are ENHRY and SYGVKD. This CDR3 contains 13 residues. With 11 bases removed from V and 1 base from J, the gap between germline ends came to 13 bases. The data were produced by immunoSEQ multiplex PCR, yet TCRdb's version contains in-frame clones alone and is incomplete. The sample consists of roughly 260,000 clones, about four fifths of them appearing once. This receptor was taken from a woman aged 40 to 50 who had been exposed to COVID-19. Material for sequencing was PBMCs or T cells enriched from blood (not recorded which). The rearrangement links TRBV10-3 to TRBJ2-3; D is perhaps TRBD1 (6 bases). The chain's CDR3 is CAVREGGTDTQYF. The CDR3 nucleotides read TGTGCCGTCCGCGAGGGGGGCACAGATACGCAGTATTTT.